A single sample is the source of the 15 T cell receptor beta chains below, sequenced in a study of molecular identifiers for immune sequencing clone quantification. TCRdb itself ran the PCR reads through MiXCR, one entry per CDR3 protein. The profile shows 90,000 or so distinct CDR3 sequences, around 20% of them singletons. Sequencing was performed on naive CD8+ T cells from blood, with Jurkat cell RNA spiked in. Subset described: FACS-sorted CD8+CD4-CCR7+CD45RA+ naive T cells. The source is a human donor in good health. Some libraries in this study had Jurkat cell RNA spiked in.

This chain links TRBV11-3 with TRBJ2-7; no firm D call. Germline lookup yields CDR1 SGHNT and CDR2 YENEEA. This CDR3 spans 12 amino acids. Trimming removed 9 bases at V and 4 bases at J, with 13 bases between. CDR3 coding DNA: TGTGCCAGTTGTCGGCTCAAATACGAGCAGTACTTC. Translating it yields CASCRLKYEQYF.

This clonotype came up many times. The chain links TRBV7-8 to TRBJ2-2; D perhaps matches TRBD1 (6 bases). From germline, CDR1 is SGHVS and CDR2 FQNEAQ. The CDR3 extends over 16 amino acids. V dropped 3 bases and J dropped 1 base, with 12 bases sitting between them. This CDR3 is CASSFLDRRNTGELFF. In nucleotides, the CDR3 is TGTGCCAGCAGCTTTTTAGACAGGAGGAACACCGGGGAGCTGTTTTTT.

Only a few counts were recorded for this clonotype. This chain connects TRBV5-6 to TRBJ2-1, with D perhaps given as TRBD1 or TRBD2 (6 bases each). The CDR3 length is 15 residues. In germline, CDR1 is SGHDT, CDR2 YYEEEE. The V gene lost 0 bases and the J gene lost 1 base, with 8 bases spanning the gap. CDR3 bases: TGTGCCAGCAGCTTGGGGGGGGCTTCCTACAATGAGCAGTTCTTC. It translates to CASSLGGASYNEQFF.

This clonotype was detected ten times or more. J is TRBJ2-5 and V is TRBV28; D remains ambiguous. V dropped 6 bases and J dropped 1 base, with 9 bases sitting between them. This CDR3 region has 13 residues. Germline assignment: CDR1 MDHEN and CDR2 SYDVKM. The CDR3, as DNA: TGTGCCAGCAGAAACGACGGCCAAGAGACCCAGTACTTC. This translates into CASRNDGQETQYF.

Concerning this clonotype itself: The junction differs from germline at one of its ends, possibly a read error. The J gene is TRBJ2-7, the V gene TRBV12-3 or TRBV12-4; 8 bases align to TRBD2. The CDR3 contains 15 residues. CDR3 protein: CASSLSASGYYERYF. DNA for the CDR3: TGTGCCAGCAGTTTATCGGCTAGCGGGTACTACGAGCGGTACTTC.

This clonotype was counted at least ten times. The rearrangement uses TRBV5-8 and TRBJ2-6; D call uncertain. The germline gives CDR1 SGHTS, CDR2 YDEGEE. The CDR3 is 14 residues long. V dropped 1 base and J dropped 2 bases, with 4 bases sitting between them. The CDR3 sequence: CASSLTTGANVLTF. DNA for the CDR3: TGTGCCAGCAGCTTGACGACTGGGGCCAACGTCCTGACTTTC. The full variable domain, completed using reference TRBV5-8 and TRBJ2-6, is EAGVTQSPTHLIKTRGQQATLRCSPISGHTSVYWYQQALGLGLQFLLWYDEGEERNRGNFPPRFSGRQFPNYSSELNVNALELEDSALYLCASSLTTGANVLTFGAGSRLTVL.

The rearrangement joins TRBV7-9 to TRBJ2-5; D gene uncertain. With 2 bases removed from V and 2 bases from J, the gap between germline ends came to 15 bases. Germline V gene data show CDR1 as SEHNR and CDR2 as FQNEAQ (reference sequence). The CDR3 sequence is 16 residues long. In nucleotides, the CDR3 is TGTGCCAGCAGCTTATCATCGAGTAGTCTTCAAGAGACCCAGTACTTC. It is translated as CASSLSSSSLQETQYF.

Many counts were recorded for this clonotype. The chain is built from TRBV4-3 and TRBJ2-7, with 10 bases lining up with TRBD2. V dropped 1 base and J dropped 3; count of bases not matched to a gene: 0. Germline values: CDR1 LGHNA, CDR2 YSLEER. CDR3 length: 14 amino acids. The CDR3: CASSQGTSGYEQYF. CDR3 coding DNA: TGCGCCAGCAGCCAAGGGACTAGCGGCTACGAGCAGTACTTC.

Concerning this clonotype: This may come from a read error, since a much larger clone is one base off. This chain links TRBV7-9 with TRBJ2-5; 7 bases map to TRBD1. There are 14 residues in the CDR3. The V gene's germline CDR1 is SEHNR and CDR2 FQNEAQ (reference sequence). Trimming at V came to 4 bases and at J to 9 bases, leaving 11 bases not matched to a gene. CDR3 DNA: TGTGCCAGCAGCTGGGGAACAGGGGCCGAGGCCCAGTACTTC. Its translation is CASSWGTGAEAQYF.

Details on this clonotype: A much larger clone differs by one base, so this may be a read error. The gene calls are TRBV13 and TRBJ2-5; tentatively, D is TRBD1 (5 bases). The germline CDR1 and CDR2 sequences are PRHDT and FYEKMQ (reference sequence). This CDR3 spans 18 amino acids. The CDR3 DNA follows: TGTGCCAGCAGCTTAGGAGGCGGTCAGGGTTTGGTAGGAGAGACCCGGTACTTC. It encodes CASSLGGGQGLVGETRYF.

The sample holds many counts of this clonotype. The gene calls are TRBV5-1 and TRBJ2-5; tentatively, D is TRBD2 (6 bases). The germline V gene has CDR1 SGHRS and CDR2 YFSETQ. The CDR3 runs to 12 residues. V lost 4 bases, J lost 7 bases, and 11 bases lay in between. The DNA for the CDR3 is TGCGCCAGCAGCCCCACCGGGGGGACCCAGTACTTC. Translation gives CASSPTGGTQYF.

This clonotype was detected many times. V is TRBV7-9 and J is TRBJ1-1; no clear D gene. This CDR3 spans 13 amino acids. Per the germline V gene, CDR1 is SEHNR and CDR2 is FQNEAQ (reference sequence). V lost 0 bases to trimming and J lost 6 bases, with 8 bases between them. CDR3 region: CASSLAPQPEAFF. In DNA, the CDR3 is TGTGCCAGCAGCTTAGCGCCCCAGCCTGAAGCTTTCTTT.

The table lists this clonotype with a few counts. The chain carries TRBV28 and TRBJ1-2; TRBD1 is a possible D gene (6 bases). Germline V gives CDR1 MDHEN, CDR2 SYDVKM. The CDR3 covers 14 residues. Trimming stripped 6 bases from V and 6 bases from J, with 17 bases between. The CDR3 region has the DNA TGTGCCAGCAGAGACCCCCTCGGGGGCCATGGCTACACCTTC. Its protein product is CASRDPLGGHGYTF.

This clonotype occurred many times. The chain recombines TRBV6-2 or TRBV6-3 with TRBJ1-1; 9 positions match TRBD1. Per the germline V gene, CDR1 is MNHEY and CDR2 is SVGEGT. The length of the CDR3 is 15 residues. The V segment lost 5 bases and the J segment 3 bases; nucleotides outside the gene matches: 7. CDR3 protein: CASSNWDREDTEAFF. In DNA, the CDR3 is TGTGCCAGCAGTAATTGGGACAGGGAGGACACTGAAGCTTTCTTT.

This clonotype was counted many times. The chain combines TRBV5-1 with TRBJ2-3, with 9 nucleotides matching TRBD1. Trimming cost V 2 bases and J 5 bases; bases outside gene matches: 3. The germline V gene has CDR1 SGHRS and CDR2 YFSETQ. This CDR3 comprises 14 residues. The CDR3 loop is CASSFGQGKDTQYF. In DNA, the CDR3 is TGCGCCAGCAGCTTTGGACAGGGGAAAGATACGCAGTATTTT. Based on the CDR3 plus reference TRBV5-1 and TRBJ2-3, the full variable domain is KAGVTQTPRYLIKTRGQQVTLSCSPISGHRSVSWYQQTPGQGLQFLFEYFSETQRNKGNFPGRFSGRQFSNSRSEMNVSTLELGDSALYLCASSFGQGKDTQYFGPGTRLTVL.